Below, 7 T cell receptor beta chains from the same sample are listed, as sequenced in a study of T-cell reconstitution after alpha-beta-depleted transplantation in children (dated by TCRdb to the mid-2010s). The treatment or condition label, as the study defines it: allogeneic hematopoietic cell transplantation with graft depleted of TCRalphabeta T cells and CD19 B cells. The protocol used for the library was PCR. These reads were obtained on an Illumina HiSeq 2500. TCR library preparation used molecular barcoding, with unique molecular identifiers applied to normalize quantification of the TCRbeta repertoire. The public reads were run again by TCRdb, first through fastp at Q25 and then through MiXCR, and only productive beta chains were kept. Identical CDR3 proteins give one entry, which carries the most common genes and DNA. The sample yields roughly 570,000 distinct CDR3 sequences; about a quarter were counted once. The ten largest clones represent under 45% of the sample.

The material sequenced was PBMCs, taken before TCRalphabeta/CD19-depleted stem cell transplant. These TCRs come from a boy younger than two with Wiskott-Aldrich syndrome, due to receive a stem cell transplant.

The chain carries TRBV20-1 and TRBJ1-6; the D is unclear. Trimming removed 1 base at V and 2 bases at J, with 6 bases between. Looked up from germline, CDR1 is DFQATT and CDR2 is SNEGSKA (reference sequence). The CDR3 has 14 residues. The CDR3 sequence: CSARGRAYNSPLHF. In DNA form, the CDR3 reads TGCAGTGCTAGAGGAAGGGCCTATAATTCACCCCTCCACTTT.

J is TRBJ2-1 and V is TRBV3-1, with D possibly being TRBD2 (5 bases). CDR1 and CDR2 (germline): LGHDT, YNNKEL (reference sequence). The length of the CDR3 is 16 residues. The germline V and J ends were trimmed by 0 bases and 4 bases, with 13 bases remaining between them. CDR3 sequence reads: CASSQDGLALYNEQFF. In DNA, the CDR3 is TGTGCCAGCAGCCAAGATGGGCTAGCCCTATACAATGAGCAGTTCTTC.

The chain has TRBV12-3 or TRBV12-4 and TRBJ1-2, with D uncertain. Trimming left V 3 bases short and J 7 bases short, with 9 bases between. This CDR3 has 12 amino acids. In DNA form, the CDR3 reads TGTGCCAGCAGTTTCGGAAACACTGGCTACACCTTC. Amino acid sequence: CASSFGNTGYTF.

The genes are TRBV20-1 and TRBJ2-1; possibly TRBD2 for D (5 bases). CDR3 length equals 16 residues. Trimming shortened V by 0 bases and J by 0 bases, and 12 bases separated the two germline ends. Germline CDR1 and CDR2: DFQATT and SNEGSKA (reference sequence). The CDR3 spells CSAREEATFSYNEQFF. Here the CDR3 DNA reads TGCAGTGCTAGAGAGGAGGCTACCTTCTCCTACAATGAGCAGTTCTTC.

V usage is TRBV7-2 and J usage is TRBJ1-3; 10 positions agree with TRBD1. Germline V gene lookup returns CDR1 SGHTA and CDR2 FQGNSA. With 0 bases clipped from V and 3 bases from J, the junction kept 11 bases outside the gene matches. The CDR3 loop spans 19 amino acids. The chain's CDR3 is CASSLALKTGGAYGNTIYF. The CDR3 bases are TGTGCCAGCAGCTTAGCCCTAAAGACAGGGGGCGCATATGGAAACACCATATATTTT.

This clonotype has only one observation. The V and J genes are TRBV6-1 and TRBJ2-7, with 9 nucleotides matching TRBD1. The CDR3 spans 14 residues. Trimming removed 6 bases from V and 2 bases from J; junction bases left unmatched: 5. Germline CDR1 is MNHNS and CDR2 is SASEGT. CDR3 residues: CASSDRGATYEQYF. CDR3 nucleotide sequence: TGTGCCAGCAGCGACAGGGGGGCGACCTACGAGCAGTACTTC.

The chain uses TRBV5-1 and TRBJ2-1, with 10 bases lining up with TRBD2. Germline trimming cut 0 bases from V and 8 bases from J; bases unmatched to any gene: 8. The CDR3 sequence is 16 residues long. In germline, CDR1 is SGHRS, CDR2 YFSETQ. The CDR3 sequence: CASSLARASGSYEQFF. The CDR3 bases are TGCGCCAGCAGCTTGGCCCGGGCTAGCGGGAGCTATGAGCAGTTCTTC.